The 26 T cell receptor beta chains in this list originate from one sample, sequenced in a study of vaccination and CD4 T cells after COVID-19. Oncomine TCR Beta short-read sequencing was applied to DNA from cultured CD4+ T cells. TCRdb reprocessed the PCR reads with MiXCR, giving one entry per CDR3 protein. The sample has under 15,000 distinct CDR3 sequences, about 40% seen once; the top ten hold roughly 6.9%. No antigen is known for these receptors. The treatment denotes: roughly 11-day PBMC culture with coronavirus spike peptide pools or control peptides (ViraFEST assay). Sequences were obtained from CD4+ T cells from blood, cultured in vitro. The receptors here all came from a human donor who had recovered from COVID-19.

The V call is TRBV20-1, the J call TRBJ2-7; D assignment may be TRBD1 or TRBD2 (5 bases each). The length of the CDR3 is 15 residues. Trimming removed 5 bases from V and 4 bases from J, with 21 bases in between. Germline CDR1 and CDR2: DFQATT and SNEGSKA (reference sequence). The CDR3 DNA sequence: TGCAGTGCTGGAAGGGACCCTAGTGGAGAATACGAGCAGTACTTC. Protein sequence: CSAGRDPSGEYEQYF.

CDR3 sequence (DNA): TGCAGTGCTCTAGACAGGGGCGAGACCCAGTACTTC. It encodes CSALDRGETQYF. This chain links TRBV20-1 with TRBJ2-5; 8 bases align to TRBD1. CDR1 is DFQATT, CDR2 SNEGSKA, per germline (reference sequence). The CDR3 runs 12 residues. V was clipped by 5 bases and J by 5 bases; unmatched bases: 4.

The sample holds a few counts of this clonotype. The chain uses TRBV6-2 or TRBV6-3 and TRBJ1-5, with D perhaps matching TRBD1 (5 bases). CDR3 size: 17 residues. Trimming removed 5 bases from V and 3 bases from J, with 20 bases in between. CDR1 MNHEY and CDR2 SVGEGT come from the germline V gene. This CDR3 is CASSRTRGGGNNQPQHF. The CDR3 nucleotides read TGTGCCAGCAGTCGAACTAGGGGCGGCGGGAACAATCAGCCCCAGCATTTT.

There are a few counts of this clonotype. CDR3: CSALLRGEDEQFF. The CDR3 DNA sequence: TGCAGTGCTCTTCTGAGAGGGGAGGATGAGCAGTTCTTC. This chain joins TRBV20-1 and TRBJ2-1, with D possibly TRBD2 on 6 matching bases. CDR3 length: 13 amino acids. Trimming took 5 bases from V and 8 from J, leaving 16 bases between them. Germline V gene data show CDR1 as DFQATT and CDR2 as SNEGSKA (reference sequence).

The gene calls are TRBV24-1 and TRBJ2-1, with a possible D match to TRBD2 (5 bases). CDR3 length: 13 amino acids. Trimming left V 3 bases short and J 9 bases short, with 11 bases between. The germline V gene has CDR1 KGHDR and CDR2 SFDVKD. The CDR3 spells CATSDGSSVEQFF. Here the CDR3 DNA reads TGTGCCACCAGTGATGGGAGTTCGGTTGAGCAGTTCTTC.

This clonotype has just a few counts. V and J are TRBV15 and TRBJ2-7; D remains unclear. The CDR3 spans 10 residues. The germline V and J ends were trimmed by 8 bases and 4 bases, with 6 bases remaining between them. The V gene's germline CDR1 is LNHNV and CDR2 YYDKDF (reference sequence). CDR3 nucleotides: TGTGCCACCGGTACGTACGAGCAGTACTTC. Its translation: CATGTYEQYF.

In DNA form, the CDR3 reads TGTGCCTGGAGTGCCGCCAGCAATCAGCCCCAGCATTTT. This gives the protein CAWSAASNQPQHF. This chain uses TRBV30 with TRBJ1-5; D gene ambiguous. The V gene lost 1 base and the J gene lost 1 base, with 5 bases spanning the gap. The germline CDR1 and CDR2 sequences are GTSNPN and SVGIG (reference sequence). This CDR3 has 13 amino acids. Drawing the rest from reference TRBV30 and TRBJ1-5, the complete variable domain is SQTIHQWPATLVQPVGSPLSLECTVEGTSNPNLYWYRQAAGRGLQLLFYSVGIGQISSEVPQNLSASRPQDRQFILSSKKLLLSDSGFYLCAWSAASNQPQHFGDGTRLSIL.

This clonotype is categorized as medium-sized. The genes are TRBV20-1 and TRBJ2-2, with 8 bases lining up with TRBD1. The J segment lost 5 bases and the V segment lost 6 bases, leaving 14 bases of the junction unmatched. The CDR3 spans 16 residues. CDR1 is DFQATT, CDR2 SNEGSKA, per germline (reference sequence). The CDR3 nucleotides are TGCAGTGCCCGAATGAGGGGACAGGCTCTAACCGGGGAGCTGTTTTTT. Translation gives CSARMRGQALTGELFF.

The chain has TRBV6-5 and TRBJ1-2; no clear D gene. Trimming removed 2 bases from V and 8 bases from J, with 15 bases in between. In germline, CDR1 is MNHEY, CDR2 SVGAGI. This CDR3 region has 14 residues. This CDR3 is CASSYLGNSRGYTF. The CDR3 nucleotides read TGTGCCAGCAGTTACCTAGGTAATTCACGCGGCTACACCTTC.

In this sample, this clonotype is medium-sized. The V gene is TRBV6-5, the J gene TRBJ1-5; D is ambiguous. Germline CDR1 MNHEY, CDR2 SVGAGI. The CDR3 totals 13 residues. The V end lost 8 bases, the J end lost 5 bases, and 13 bases lay between the germline ends. The CDR3 here is CASRFRIYQPQHF. The CDR3 coding sequence is TGTGCCAGCCGTTTCAGGATCTATCAGCCCCAGCATTTT.

The chain carries TRBV7-9 and TRBJ1-3; D may be TRBD1 (6 bases). Germline V gene data show CDR1 as SEHNR and CDR2 as FQNEAQ (reference sequence). V dropped 6 bases and J dropped 4 bases, with 22 bases sitting between them. The CDR3 is 17 residues long. CDR3 sequence: CASRAQGLHTGGNTIYF. As DNA, the CDR3 is TGTGCCAGCAGGGCACAGGGCCTCCACACTGGGGGAAACACCATATATTTT. Full variable domain (rest looked up from reference TRBV7-9 and TRBJ1-3): DTGVSQNPRHKITKRGQNVTFRCDPISEHNRLYWYRQTLGQGPEFLTYFQNEAQLEKSRLLSDRFSAERPKGSFSTLEIQRTEQGDSAMYLCASRAQGLHTGGNTIYFGEGSWLTVV.

The rearrangement links TRBV7-3 to TRBJ2-5; TRBD1 matches 9 bases. CDR3 length: 15 amino acids. Per germline, CDR1 SGHTA and CDR2 FQGTGA. The J segment lost 2 bases and the V segment lost 8 bases, leaving 9 bases of the junction unmatched. CDR3 bases: TGTGCCAGCTCTCGGGGCGGGACAGGGCAAGAGACCCAGTACTTC. Encoded protein: CASSRGGTGQETQYF.

This clonotype is categorized as medium-sized. The rearrangement links TRBV5-1 to TRBJ1-6; D unclear. This CDR3 contains 15 residues. Trimming removed 0 bases from V and 7 bases from J, with 11 bases in between. Per the germline V gene, CDR1 is SGHRS and CDR2 is YFSETQ. CDR3 amino acids: CASSLAETRNSPLHF. CDR3 coding DNA: TGCGCCAGCAGCTTGGCCGAAACCCGGAATTCACCCCTCCACTTT.

The rearrangement links TRBV14 to TRBJ1-2; possible D gene TRBD1, 6 bases. The germline V gene has CDR1 SGHDN and CDR2 FVKESK. Trimming took 0 bases from V and 1 from J, leaving 12 bases between them. This CDR3 is built from 16 residues. This CDR3 reads CASSQDGGGVNYGYTF. The DNA for the CDR3 is TGTGCCAGCAGCCAAGATGGCGGGGGCGTTAACTATGGCTACACCTTC. Combining the CDR3 with reference TRBV14 and TRBJ1-2 gives the whole variable domain EAGVTQFPSHSVIEKGQTVTLRCDPISGHDNLYWYRRVMGKEIKFLLHFVKESKQDESGMPNNRFLAERTGGTYSTLKVQPAELEDSGVYFCASSQDGGGVNYGYTFGSGTRLTVV.

This chain uses TRBV6-1 with TRBJ2-1; 7 bases match TRBD2. The V segment lost 0 bases and the J segment 6 bases; nucleotides outside the gene matches: 5. The CDR3 extends over 15 amino acids. Germline V gene lookup returns CDR1 MNHNS and CDR2 SASEGT. The DNA for the CDR3 is TGTGCCAGCAGTGAAGCTTGGTCTAGCGGCAATGAGCAGTTCTTC. Its protein is CASSEAWSSGNEQFF.

V is TRBV30 and J is TRBJ2-5, with D hard to call. Trimming cost V 2 bases and J 1 base, with 2 bases left between them. The CDR3 is made up of 11 amino acids. Germline CDR1 GTSNPN, CDR2 SVGIG (reference sequence). The CDR3 region has the DNA TGTGCCTGGAGTCCCCAAGAGACCCAGTACTTC. Translation gives CAWSPQETQYF.

Here the CDR3 DNA reads TGTGCCAGCAGCTCCGGGACAGGGGAGGGTGGCTACACCTTC. Translating gives CASSSGTGEGGYTF. The V and J genes are TRBV7-8 and TRBJ1-2; 10 bases align to TRBD1. The junction had 6 bases not matched to a gene; V was cut back by 4 bases and J by 7 bases. CDR1 SGHVS and CDR2 FQNEAQ come from the germline V gene. The CDR3 is 14 amino acids.

V usage is TRBV6-2 or TRBV6-3 and J usage is TRBJ2-5; no firm D call. From germline, CDR1 is MNHEY and CDR2 SVGEGT. The CDR3 totals 12 residues. The V gene lost 7 bases and the J gene lost 1 base, with 7 bases spanning the gap. The chain's CDR3 is CASTVAQETQYF. The CDR3 nucleotides are TGTGCCAGCACGGTCGCCCAAGAGACCCAGTACTTC.

The sample holds a few counts of this clonotype. This chain links TRBV10-3 with TRBJ1-5; D is ambiguous. Germline loops: CDR1 ENHRY, CDR2 SYGVKD. Trimming removed 6 bases at V and 0 bases at J, with 3 bases between. The CDR3 is made up of 12 amino acids. The CDR3, as DNA: TGTGCCATCAGCAATAGCAATCAGCCCCAGCATTTT. Protein sequence: CAISNSNQPQHF.

This clonotype was seen only a few times. This rearrangement joins TRBV10-3 to TRBJ1-2; D not resolved. Trimming cost V 0 bases and J 4 bases, with 18 bases left between them. CDR1 is ENHRY, CDR2 SYGVKD, per germline. This CDR3 spans 17 amino acids. The CDR3 nucleotides read TGTGCCATCAGTGAGTCGACTCTTTGGGCCGCCCGCTATGGCTACACCTTC. Amino acid sequence: CAISESTLWAARYGYTF.

This clonotype was detected only a few times. The CDR3 is CASSGTLNTEAFF. For the CDR3, the DNA is TGTGCCAGCAGTGGCACCCTGAACACTGAAGCTTTCTTT. The chain is built from TRBV27 and TRBJ1-1; no reliable D call. In germline, CDR1 is MNHEY, CDR2 SMNVEV (reference sequence). Trimming stripped 5 bases from V and 0 bases from J, with 7 bases between. The CDR3 sequence is 13 residues long.

This clonotype turned up a few times. The chain links TRBV30 to TRBJ1-1; TRBD1 is a possible D gene (5 bases). The V gene's germline CDR1 is GTSNPN and CDR2 SVGIG (reference sequence). Trimming shortened V by 3 bases and J by 5 bases, and 13 bases separated the two germline ends. This CDR3 has 13 amino acids. The CDR3 DNA follows: TGTGCCTGGAGGGCAGGGTTTGAGACTGAAGCTTTCTTT. Its protein is CAWRAGFETEAFF. The full variable domain, rest sourced from reference TRBV30 and TRBJ1-1, is SQTIHQWPATLVQPVGSPLSLECTVEGTSNPNLYWYRQAAGRGLQLLFYSVGIGQISSEVPQNLSASRPQDRQFILSSKKLLLSDSGFYLCAWRAGFETEAFFGQGTRLTVV.

This chain connects TRBV10-1 to TRBJ2-1, with D unclear. CDR1 WNHNN and CDR2 SYGVQD come from the germline V gene (reference sequence). The length of the CDR3 is 15 residues. Trimming left V 2 bases short and J 0 bases short, with 8 bases between. The CDR3 DNA reads as TGCGCCAGCAGTGAGCTTCCAGGCTCCTACAATGAGCAGTTCTTC. It translates to CASSELPGSYNEQFF.

The CDR3 bases are TGTGCCAGCAGCGCAAGGTCCGGGACAGCGGCTGGCTACACCTTC. It is translated as CASSARSGTAAGYTF. The rearrangement links TRBV7-9 to TRBJ1-2; TRBD1 matches 7 bases. Per germline, CDR1 SEHNR and CDR2 FQNEAQ (reference sequence). J lost 7 bases, V lost 5 bases, and 13 bases had no gene match. CDR3 size: 15 residues. Variable domain in full (rest from reference TRBV7-9 and TRBJ1-2): DTGVSQNPRHKITKRGQNVTFRCDPISEHNRLYWYRQTLGQGPEFLTYFQNEAQLEKSRLLSDRFSAERPKGSFSTLEIQRTEQGDSAMYLCASSARSGTAAGYTFGSGTRLTVV.

The V call is TRBV20-1, the J call TRBJ2-1, with TRBD1 matching 7 bases. The CDR3 covers 14 residues. CDR1 and CDR2 (germline): DFQATT, SNEGSKA (reference sequence). The trim removed 5 bases at V and 5 bases at J, leaving 9 bases unmatched. The CDR3 protein is CSAPKTGPDNEQFF. DNA of the CDR3: TGCAGTGCTCCTAAGACAGGGCCGGACAATGAGCAGTTCTTC.

This sequence joins TRBV24-1 and TRBJ1-1; no reliable D call. The CDR3 covers 12 residues. V shed 7 bases and J shed 4 bases, with 9 bases lying between them. Germline CDR1 is KGHDR and CDR2 is SFDVKD. The CDR3 region is CATSGEGTEAFF. In nucleotides, the CDR3 is TGTGCCACCAGCGGGGAGGGCACTGAAGCTTTCTTT.